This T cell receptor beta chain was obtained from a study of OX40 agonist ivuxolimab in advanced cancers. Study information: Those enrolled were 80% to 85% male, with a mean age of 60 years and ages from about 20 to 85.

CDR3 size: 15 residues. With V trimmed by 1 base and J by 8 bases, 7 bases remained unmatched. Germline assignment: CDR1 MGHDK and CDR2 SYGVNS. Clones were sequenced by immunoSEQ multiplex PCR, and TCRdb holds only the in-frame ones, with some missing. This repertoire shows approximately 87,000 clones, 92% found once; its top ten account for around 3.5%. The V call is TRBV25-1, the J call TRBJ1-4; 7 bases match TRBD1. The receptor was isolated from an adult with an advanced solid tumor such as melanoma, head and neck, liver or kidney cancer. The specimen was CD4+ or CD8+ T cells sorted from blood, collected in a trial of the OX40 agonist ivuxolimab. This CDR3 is CASSELSGGREKLFF. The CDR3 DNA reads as TGTGCCAGCAGTGAATTGTCAGGGGGTAGGGAAAAACTGTTTTTT.